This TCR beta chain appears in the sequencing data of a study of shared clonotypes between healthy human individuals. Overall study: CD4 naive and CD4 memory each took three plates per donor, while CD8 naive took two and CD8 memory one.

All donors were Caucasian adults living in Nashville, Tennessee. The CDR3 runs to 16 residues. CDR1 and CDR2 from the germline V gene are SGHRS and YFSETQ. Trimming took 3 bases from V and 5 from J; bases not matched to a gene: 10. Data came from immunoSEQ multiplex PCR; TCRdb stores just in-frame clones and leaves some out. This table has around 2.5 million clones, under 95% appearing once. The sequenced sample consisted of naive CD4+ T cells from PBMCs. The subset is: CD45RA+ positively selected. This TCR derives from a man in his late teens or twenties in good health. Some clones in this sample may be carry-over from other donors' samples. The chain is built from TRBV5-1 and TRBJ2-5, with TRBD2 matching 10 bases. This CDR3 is CASSYTGTSEYETQYF. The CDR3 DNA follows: TGCGCCAGCAGCTACACCGGGACTAGCGAGTACGAGACCCAGTACTTC. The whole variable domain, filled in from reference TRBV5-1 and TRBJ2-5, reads KAGVTQTPRYLIKTRGQQVTLSCSPISGHRSVSWYQQTPGQGLQFLFEYFSETQRNKGNFPGRFSGRQFSNSRSEMNVSTLELGDSALYLCASSYTGTSEYETQYFGPGTRLLVL.